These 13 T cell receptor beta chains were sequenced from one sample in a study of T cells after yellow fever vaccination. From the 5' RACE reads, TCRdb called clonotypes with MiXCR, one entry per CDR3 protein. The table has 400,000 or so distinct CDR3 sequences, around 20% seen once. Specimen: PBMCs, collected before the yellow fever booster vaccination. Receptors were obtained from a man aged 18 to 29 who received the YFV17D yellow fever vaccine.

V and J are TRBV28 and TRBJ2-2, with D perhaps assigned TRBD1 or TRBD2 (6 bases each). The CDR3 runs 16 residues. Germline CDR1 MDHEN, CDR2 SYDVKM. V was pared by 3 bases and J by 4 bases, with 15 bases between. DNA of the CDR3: TGTGCCAGCAGTTTCTCGTCGGGGGCCAGCACCGGGGAGCTGTTTTTT. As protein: CASSFSSGASTGELFF.

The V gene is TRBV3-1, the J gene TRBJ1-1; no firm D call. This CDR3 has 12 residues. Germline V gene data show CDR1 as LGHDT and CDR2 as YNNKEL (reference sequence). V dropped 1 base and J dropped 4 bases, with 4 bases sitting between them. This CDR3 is CASSQGVTEAFF. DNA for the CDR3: TGTGCCAGCAGCCAAGGGGTCACTGAAGCTTTCTTT.

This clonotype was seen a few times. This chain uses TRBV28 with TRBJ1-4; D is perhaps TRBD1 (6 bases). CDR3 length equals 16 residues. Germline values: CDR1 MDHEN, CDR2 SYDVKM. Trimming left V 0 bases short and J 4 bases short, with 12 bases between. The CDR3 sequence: CASSLWAGEGNEKLFF. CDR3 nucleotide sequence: TGTGCCAGCAGTTTATGGGCAGGGGAGGGTAATGAAAAACTGTTTTTT.

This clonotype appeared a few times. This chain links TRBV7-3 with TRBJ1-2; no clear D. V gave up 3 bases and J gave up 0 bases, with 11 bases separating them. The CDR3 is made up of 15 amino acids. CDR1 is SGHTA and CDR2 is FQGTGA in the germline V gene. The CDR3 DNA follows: TGTGCCAGCAGCTTCCAACACCATCCTAACTATGGCTACACCTTC. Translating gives CASSFQHHPNYGYTF.

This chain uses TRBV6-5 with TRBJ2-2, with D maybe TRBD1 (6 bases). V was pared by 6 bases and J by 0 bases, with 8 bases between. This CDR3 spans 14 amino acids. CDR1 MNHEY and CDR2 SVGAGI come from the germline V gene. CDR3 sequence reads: CASSRQANTGELFF. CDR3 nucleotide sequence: TGTGCCAGCAGCCGACAGGCGAACACCGGGGAGCTGTTTTTT.

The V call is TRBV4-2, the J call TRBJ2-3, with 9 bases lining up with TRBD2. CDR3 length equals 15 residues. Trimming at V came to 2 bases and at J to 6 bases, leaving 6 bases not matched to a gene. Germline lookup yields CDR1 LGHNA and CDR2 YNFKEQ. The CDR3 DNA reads TGTGCCAGCAGCCAAAAGCGGGGGGTACCGGATACGCAGTATTTT. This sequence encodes CASSQKRGVPDTQYF.

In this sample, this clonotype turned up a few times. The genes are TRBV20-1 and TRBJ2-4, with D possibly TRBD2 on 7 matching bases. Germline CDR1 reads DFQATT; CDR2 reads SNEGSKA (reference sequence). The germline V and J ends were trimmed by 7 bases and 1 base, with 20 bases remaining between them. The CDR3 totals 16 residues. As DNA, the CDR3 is TGCAGTGGAAGGCGGGGGCTCGGTGGGGCCAAAAACATTCAGTACTTC. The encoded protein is CSGRRGLGGAKNIQYF.

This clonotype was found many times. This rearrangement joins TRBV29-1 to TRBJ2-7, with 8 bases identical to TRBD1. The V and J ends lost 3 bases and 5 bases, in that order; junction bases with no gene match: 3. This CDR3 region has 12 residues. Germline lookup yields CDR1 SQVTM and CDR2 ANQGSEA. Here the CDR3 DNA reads TGCAGCGTTGACGACAGGGGCGACGAGCAGTACTTC. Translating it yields CSVDDRGDEQYF.

For the CDR3, the DNA is TGTGCCAGCAGACGCGGGGGGGACGGCAATCAGCCCCAGCATTTT. Amino acids: CASRRGGDGNQPQHF. V is TRBV6-5 and J is TRBJ1-5, with D possibly being TRBD1 (5 bases). V was shortened by 6 bases and J by 2 bases, with 14 bases between the two germline ends. Germline CDR1 MNHEY, CDR2 SVGAGI. This CDR3 is built from 15 residues.

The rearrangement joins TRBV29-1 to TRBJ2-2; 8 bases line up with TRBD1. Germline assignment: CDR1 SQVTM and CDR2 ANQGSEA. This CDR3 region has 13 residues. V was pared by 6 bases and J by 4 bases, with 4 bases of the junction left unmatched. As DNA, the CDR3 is TGCAGCGTCTTGGACAGGGTCACCGGGGAGCTGTTTTTT. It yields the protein CSVLDRVTGELFF.

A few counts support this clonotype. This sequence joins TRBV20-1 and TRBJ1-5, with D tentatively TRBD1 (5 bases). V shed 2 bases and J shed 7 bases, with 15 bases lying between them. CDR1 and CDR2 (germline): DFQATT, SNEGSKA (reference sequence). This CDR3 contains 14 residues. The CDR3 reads CSARPRISGQPQHF. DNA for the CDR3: TGCAGTGCTAGACCCCGCATATCAGGGCAGCCCCAGCATTTT.

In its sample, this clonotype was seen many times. The CDR3 sequence is CASRVNRGNYGYTF. The CDR3 nucleotides are TGCGCCAGCAGGGTTAACAGGGGGAACTATGGCTACACCTTC. This chain joins TRBV4-1 and TRBJ1-2; 8 bases align to TRBD1. V dropped 6 bases and J dropped 2; count of bases not matched to a gene: 5. From germline, CDR1 is MGHRA and CDR2 YSYEKL. CDR3 length: 14 residues.

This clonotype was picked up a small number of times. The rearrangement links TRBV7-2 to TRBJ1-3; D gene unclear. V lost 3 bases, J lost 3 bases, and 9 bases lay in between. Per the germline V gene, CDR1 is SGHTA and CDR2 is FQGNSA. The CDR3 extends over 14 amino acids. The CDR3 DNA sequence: TGTGCCAGCAGCTTTCTCGACCGTGGAAACACCATATATTTT. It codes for CASSFLDRGNTIYF.